Listed below are T cell receptor beta chains from one sample, sequenced in a study of untreated major depressive disorder. Profiling relied on immunoSEQ multiplex PCR, and the TCRdb table lists in-frame clones only, not all of them. The data show about 19,000 clones, with 85% to 90% seen just once and roughly 0.82% held by the top ten. The sequencing input was CD4+ T cells from PBMCs. These receptors were taken from a woman aged 30 to 39 in good health. The CDR3 runs from the conserved cysteine through the conserved F or W. A D gene is named only where the DNA matches it firmly. Clone sizes are given selectively: once, few, many, or a class where the clone is expanded.

d_gene	j_gene	v_gene	abundance	CDR3nt	CDR3aa
TRBD1	TRBJ1-2	TRBV6-5	-	TGTGCCAGCAGCACCGGGACAGGGGTTTATCGCTACACCTTC	CASSTGTGVYRYTF
-	TRBJ2-5	TRBV18	-	TGTGCCAGCTCCCTAGGGAAGTCCCAAGAGACCCAGTACTTC	CASSLGKSQETQYF
TRBD2	TRBJ2-7	TRBV6-6	-	TGTGCCAGCAGTCCCACTAGCGGGAGTAGCGACGAGCAGTACTTC	CASSPTSGSSDEQYF
-	TRBJ1-5	TRBV5-1	few	TGCGCCAGCAGCTCGGAAATCAATCAGCCCCAGCATTTT	CASSSEINQPQHF
-	TRBJ1-1	TRBV6-5	-	TGTGCCAGCAGTTACTCGAGACAGATGAACACTGAAGCTTTCTTT	CASSYSRQMNTEAFF
-	TRBJ2-7	TRBV19	-	TGTGCCAGTAGCCCTGGGACACTTGGGACCTACGAGCAGTACTTC	CASSPGTLGTYEQYF
-	TRBJ2-3	TRBV29-1	-	TGCAGCGTTGAGCAGCGAACTAGCACAGATACGCAGTATTTT	CSVEQRTSTDTQYF
-	TRBJ1-3	TRBV7-9	-	TGTGCCAGCAGCCGGCGTCGAGGTGGAAACACCATATATTTT	CASSRRRGGNTIYF
TRBD1	TRBJ2-5	TRBV18	-	TGTGCCAGCTCACCACCGGGACAGGTGGGAGAGACCCAGTACTTC	CASSPPGQVGETQYF
-	TRBJ1-5	TRBV28	-	TGTGCCAGCAGTTTATGGAGTGGGGGGGCGGGCAATCAGCCCCAGCATTTT	CASSLWSGGAGNQPQHF
-	TRBJ2-1	TRBV7-2	-	TGTGCCAGCAGGCGACCACTAGCTTGGGATGAGCAGTTCTTC	CASRRPLAWDEQFF
TRBD1	TRBJ1-4	TRBV19	-	TGTGCCAGTGGGCCCCGGACAGGGGTTAGGGAAAAACTGTTTTTT	CASGPRTGVREKLFF